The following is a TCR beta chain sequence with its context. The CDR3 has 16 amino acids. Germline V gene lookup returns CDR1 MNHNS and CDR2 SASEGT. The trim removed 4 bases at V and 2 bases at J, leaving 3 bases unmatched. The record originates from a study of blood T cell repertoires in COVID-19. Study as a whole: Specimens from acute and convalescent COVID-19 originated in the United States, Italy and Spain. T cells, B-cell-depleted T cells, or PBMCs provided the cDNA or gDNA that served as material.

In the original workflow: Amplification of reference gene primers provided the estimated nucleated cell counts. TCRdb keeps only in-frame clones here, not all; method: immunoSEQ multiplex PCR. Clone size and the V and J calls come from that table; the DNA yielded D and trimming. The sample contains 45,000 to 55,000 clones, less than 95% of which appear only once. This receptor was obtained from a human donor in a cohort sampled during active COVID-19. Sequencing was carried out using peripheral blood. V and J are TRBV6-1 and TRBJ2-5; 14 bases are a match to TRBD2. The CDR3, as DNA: TGTGCCAGCAGTGCGACTAGCGGGGGGGGACAAGAGACCCAGTACTTC. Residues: CASSATSGGGQETQYF.